This T cell receptor (beta chain) originates from a study of CD8+CD57+ T cells in acquired aplastic anemia. This clonotype occurred many times. The CDR3 has 15 residues. Germline lookup yields CDR1 MNHEY and CDR2 SMNVEV (reference sequence). V lost 1 base, J lost 2 bases, and 11 bases lay in between. Genomic DNA templated the TCR beta VDJ and CDR3 profiling. TCRdb re-called the reads through MiXCR, storing one row per CDR3 protein. The data show 95,000 to 120,000 distinct CDR3 sequences, 51% seen once. The chain couples TRBV27 to TRBJ1-2; a possible D gene is TRBD1 (6 bases). Sequencing input: sorted CD4+, CD8+, or CD8+CD57+ T cells (not recorded which) from PBMCs. The clonotype originates from a human donor in good health, serving as a control. In DNA, the CDR3 is TGTGCCAGCAGTTTATTTCGGACAGCCAACTATGGCTACACCTTC. Translation: CASSLFRTANYGYTF.